A single T cell receptor (beta chain) is shown here with its context. It has no known antigen specificity. Nothing much larger sits one base from this clone, and base qualities are not available. Reading the germline V gene gives CDR1 MDHEN and CDR2 SYDVKM. Germline trimming: 7 bases from V, 7 bases from J; junction bases outside gene matches: 10. The cysteine opens and the phenylalanine closes a CDR3 of 14 amino acids. Of the read, only the CDR3 DNA is kept; its 42 bases are in frame from base 1. These data belong to a study of cytomegalovirus exposure and HLA in healthy donors (dated by TCRdb to the late 2010s). Regarding the study in general: An earlier analysis of some 620 of the donors reported 250 to 350 Gb of sequence data and 117 million unique TCR beta sequences obtained from roughly 180 million T cells. An early release that covered roughly 600 HLA-typed donors contained about 290 gigabases of sequencing data and tens of millions of unique TCR sequences. Of the approximately 400 genotyped donors, roughly 85% fell in the genetic ancestry cluster associated with self-reported Caucasian donors. The aim of the study was to test whether cataloging public T cell receptors could identify signatures of past pathogen exposure. The study used immunosequencing to profile the T cell repertoires of approximately 640 subjects and linked those repertoires to cytomegalovirus serostatus. A separate validation cohort of about 110 different subjects was used in addition to the 666-subject first cohort. High-throughput TCR immunosequencing, statistical association of individual TCRs with disease status, and machine learning were combined to predict cytomegalovirus infection status. To study patterns of TCR occurrence, a later analysis re-analyzed previously published TCR beta repertoires from several hundred donors and added high-resolution HLA genotyping. In the later analysis, no new phenotypic data were used to find candidate immune exposures; instead, reliance was placed on TCR beta sequences and their occurrence across donors. An earlier analysis of a few hundred of the donors applied high-throughput TCR beta sequencing to assess whether each TCR beta V gene segment acted as functional or pseudogenic. Donor age, sex, ethnicity and CMV serostatus were compiled together with the repertoire data. Genome-wide SNP genotypes for about three fifths of the roughly 670 donors were used in a later genetic analysis, which treated that subset as a discovery cohort. All discovery cohort repertoires had been generated on a single sequencing platform. HLA typing covered class I and class II loci at four-digit resolution. The number of typed donors differed by locus: roughly 629-640 for A, B, C, DRB1 and DQB1; 522 for DQA1; approximately 600 for DPA1; and some 470 for DPB1. A handful of DR-DQ haplotypes were handled as single units for association and clustering because linkage in the cohort was strong. Among some 400 genotyped donors of the cohort, an average of around 250,000 unique TCR beta nucleotide sequences was sequenced per donor, of which about 19% were non-productive.

Broad study findings and their caveats: For the cohort, immune exposure information was limited to CMV serostatus. Because the 87-base-pair reads could not distinguish some IMGT-functional V segments, including TRBV6-2 and TRBV6-3, those segments were excluded. Linkage disequilibrium might explain the correlated functional status among segregating V segments, but an unknown experimental factor could not be ruled out. Compared with the approximately 710-donor mean, donors in an Asian-associated ancestry cluster had fewer N-insertions in productive TCRs, according to a later genetic analysis. A later analysis found that TCR association rates varied across HLA loci, with DRB1 alleles showing the most associated TCRs and HLA-C alleles the fewest. A later analysis found that most CMV-associated TCR beta chains appeared HLA-restricted, with HLA associations seemingly driven largely by CMV exposure. Most TCR sequences were observed very rarely across donors, whereas some public TCRs were present in many individuals. In vitro tests confirmed that a few of the cytomegalovirus-associated TCR beta chains recognize cytomegalovirus antigens. Over 15 rarely observed V segments, including chromosome 9 orphons, were excluded from the earlier analysis of just under 600 of the donors because counts were too low. The cohort was sequenced for TCR beta chains only, and without alpha or paired-chain data the features that could be detected were limited. The classifier was reported to diagnose cytomegalovirus status with high specificity and sensitivity in both the original cohort and the validation cohort. A later analysis reported that several top co-occurrence clusters appeared linked to parvovirus B19, influenza, CMV and Epstein-Barr virus. A further reported finding was that TCR beta sequences accurately predicted the HLA-A and HLA-B alleles for most subjects in the first cohort. In a later analysis, HLA-associated TCR beta chains were found to be more clonally expanded and to have lower generation probabilities than equally common non-associated chains. An earlier analysis of some 590 of the donors showed that most TCR beta V segments appeared in productive rearrangements either about 87% or about 30% of the time, which broadly matched IMGT annotations. The authors suggested that the approach could potentially be extended to other disease states and immunological phenotypes. A later analysis associated 15,000 to 20,000 TCR beta sequences with specific HLA alleles at a false discovery rate of 0.05. In the study, 150 to 200 TCR beta chains were listed as associated with cytomegalovirus. Because HLA typing was missing for some donors at each locus, association tests included only the typed subset. A cluster of highly shared sequence variants was judged likely to be a technical artifact of the sequencing pipeline. The presence/absence analyses assumed that sequencing depth was roughly uniform across donors, and that assumption may not be true. Assigning TCR associations to individual alleles was difficult when HLA alleles, especially DR and DQ, strongly co-occurred. In a later genetic analysis, a missense DCLRE1C variant was associated with V-gene and J-gene trimming of TCR beta chains, and the association was replicated in an independent cohort.

The cohort consisted of hundreds of healthy bone marrow donors. Cohort members were all nominally healthy when sampled, although unrecorded immune exposures were likely present. The donor tested CMV seropositive, placing the donor among the approximately 310 seropositive members of the cohort. Every donor gave a peripheral blood sample, and the peripheral blood mononuclear cells from that sample were used for TCR beta sequencing. Genomic DNA extraction from the blood cell samples was performed with the Qiagen DNeasy Blood Extraction Kit. Library generation was performed with the immunoSEQ multiplex PCR assay. The multiplex PCR relied on a mix of 60 forward primers for TCR Vbeta segments and 13 reverse primers for TCR Jbeta segments. Amplification of the CDR3 region of rearranged TCR beta genes was performed with a multiplex PCR assay on genomic DNA. Amplified TCR beta libraries were sequenced as 87-base-pair reads on the Illumina HiSeq System. Per the source publication's procedure: In a later analysis, 80 million or so unique TCR beta chains were counted across the roughly 670 repertoires, and roughly 10 million of these chains were shared by at least two donors. To remove PCR and sequencing errors, raw reads were error-corrected and collapsed into unique sequences using a nearest-neighbor algorithm that merged closely related sequences. To assign V, D and J gene segments, CDR3 sequences were aligned to IMGT reference sequences. For a sequence to be retained, a match of at least six nucleotides was required to both a V gene segment and a J gene segment. A rearrangement counted as productive if the CDR3 had no stop codons and remained in frame with V and J, and every other rearrangement counted as non-productive. CDR3 was defined according to IMGT convention as the region running from the second conserved V-encoded cysteine to the conserved J-encoded phenylalanine. In an earlier analysis of roughly 580 of the donors, sequences lacking an unambiguous match to a single V gene segment were excluded. An earlier analysis of a few hundred of the donors called V segments functional above 56.7% productive rearrangements and segregating when the between-donor standard deviation exceeded 5%. A statistical classification framework was built to diagnose cytomegalovirus status from the catalog of TCR beta chain sequences. V and J gene assignment, in a later analysis, came from comparing TCR nucleotide sequences with IMGT/GENE-DB human TR gene sequences. Using the TCRdist pipeline, a later analysis assigned CDR3 sequences along with most-parsimonious VDJ recombination scenarios. A later analysis defined each TCR beta chain by its CDR3 amino acid sequence plus V-gene family, and excluded reads lacking a unique V-gene family. To address suspected cross-contamination and a sequencing artifact, a later analysis removed under 600 highly shared, low-generation-probability nucleotide sequences. A later analysis calculated a clonal expansion index for each public chain from normalized within-repertoire ranks of inferred template counts. In a later analysis, generation probabilities were computed with a VDJ recombination model fitted to out-of-frame rearrangements, and the resulting probabilities were checked against IGoR. Hypergeometric tests were used in a later analysis to score TCR-TCR, TCR-HLA and TCR-CMV co-occurrence, with a repertoire-size bias correction applied to the TCR pairs. To estimate false discovery rates, a later analysis permuted the HLA or CMV assignments 20 times. In a later analysis, co-occurring TCRs were grouped with DBSCAN, and TCRdist sequence similarity was added when clustering was performed within HLA-allele-positive subsets. For co-occurrence clustering, repertoires with fewer than 30,000 or more than 120,000 public chains were excluded, along with four to six repertoires with anomalous nucleotide sharing. What TCRdb holds here is the immuneACCESS table cut down to in-frame rearrangements. Part of the clones is not present; checked against another copy, under half of the missing clones reflect an unresolved V gene, and the others are unexplained. The V and J calls and the clone size are those of that table, but D and trimming were determined from the DNA. In all, the sample holds 90,000 to 120,000 clones, and around two thirds of those were seen once. The ten largest clones capture 11% to 15% of the sample.

The receptor was derived from a middle-aged woman in good health and CMV-seropositive. The rearranged chain carries TRBV28 and TRBJ1-5; a stretch of 7 junction bases matches TRBD1. The specimen was PBMCs. The CDR3 is CASTPTGFEQPQHF. The sequenced DNA is TGTGCCAGCACCCCGACAGGGTTTGAGCAGCCCCAGCATTTT.